Presented here are 5 T cell receptor beta chains from one specimen sequenced in a study of blood T cell repertoires in COVID-19. Profiled with immunoSEQ multiplex PCR; TCRdb holds only in-frame clones, not every one. The sample shows some 240,000 clones, roughly 82% of them seen only once. Sequenced: peripheral blood. The receptors shown here come from a middle-aged woman who had recovered from COVID-19.

CDR3 in amino acids: CASSALGGSNQPQHF. CDR3 nucleotide sequence: TGTGCCAGCAGCGCCCTCGGGGGGAGCAATCAGCCCCAGCATTTT. V is TRBV9 and J is TRBJ1-5; D perhaps matches TRBD1 (5 bases). Germline V gene sequence: CDR1 SGDLS, CDR2 YYNGEE. The V gene lost 3 bases and the J gene lost 1 base, with 11 bases spanning the gap. This CDR3 region has 15 residues.

This chain joins TRBV13 and TRBJ2-2, with D possibly being TRBD1 (6 bases). The length of the CDR3 is 18 residues. Trimming pared 2 bases from V and 6 bases from J, leaving 22 bases between. The germline V gene has CDR1 PRHDT and CDR2 FYEKMQ (reference sequence). The CDR3 sequence is CASSLWSDLVKGAGELFF. For the CDR3, the DNA is TGTGCCAGCAGCTTATGGAGCGATTTAGTAAAGGGGGCCGGGGAGCTGTTTTTT. Full variable domain (missing parts from reference TRBV13 and TRBJ2-2): AAGVIQSPRHLIKEKRETATLKCYPIPRHDTVYWYQQGPGQDPQFLISFYEKMQSDKGSIPDRFSAQQFSDYHSELNMSSLELGDSALYFCASSLWSDLVKGAGELFFGEGSRLTVL.

The V call is TRBV9, the J call TRBJ2-2; D might be TRBD2 (7 bases). The CDR3 is made up of 18 amino acids. The germline V gene has CDR1 SGDLS and CDR2 YYNGEE. V lost 0 bases to trimming and J lost 7 bases, with 22 bases between them. CDR3 residues: CASSVALGRGGAVGELFF. The CDR3 nucleotides read TGTGCCAGCAGCGTAGCCCTGGGCAGAGGGGGGGCCGTCGGGGAGCTGTTTTTT.

CDR3 protein: CASRHTGWAEKLFF. The CDR3, as DNA: TGTGCCAGCAGACACACAGGGTGGGCTGAAAAACTGTTTTTT. J is TRBJ1-4 and V is TRBV27; D may be TRBD1 (6 bases). Germline V CDR1 and CDR2: MNHEY, SMNVEV (reference sequence). With 6 bases removed from V and 7 bases from J, the gap between germline ends came to 15 bases. The CDR3 is made up of 14 amino acids.

The genes are TRBV24-1 and TRBJ1-2; D is possibly TRBD1 (5 bases). This CDR3 spans 13 amino acids. The germline V gene has CDR1 KGHDR and CDR2 SFDVKD. V dropped 2 bases and J dropped 6 bases, with 9 bases sitting between them. In nucleotides, the CDR3 is TGTGCCACCAGTGATTCGACAGAGGATGGCTACACCTTC. Protein sequence: CATSDSTEDGYTF.